A selection of T cell receptor beta chains follows, all from one sample in a study of beta chain features in type 1 diabetes. Assay used: immunoSEQ multiplex PCR; TCRdb lists only in-frame clones, some missing. The table has about half a million clones, 9.5% to 12% seen once. Sample: naive CD4+ T cells from blood. All receptors come from a woman between 18 and 30 years old in good health. CDR3s include the opening cysteine and the closing phenylalanine or tryptophan. D genes are given only for firm matches. Size is stated for part of the rows, as once, few or many counts, or as a class when the clone is expanded.

J gene | clone size | V gene | D gene | CDR3 protein | CDR3 DNA
TRBJ2-7 | once | TRBV18 | NA | CASSPPIGTYEQYF | TGTGCCAGCTCACCACCTATCGGTACCTACGAGCAGTACTTC
TRBJ1-1 | NA | TRBV10-3 | TRBD1 | CAISVTGETEAFF | TGTGCCATCAGCGTGACAGGGGAGACTGAAGCTTTCTTT
TRBJ2-1 | NA | TRBV28 | TRBD1 | CASSLLGQGAKDNEQFF | TGTGCCAGCAGTTTATTAGGACAGGGGGCTAAGGACAATGAGCAGTTCTTC
TRBJ2-3 | NA | TRBV5-1 | NA | CASSLATGAGTDTQYF | TGCGCCAGCAGCTTAGCGACGGGGGCCGGCACAGATACGCAGTATTTT
TRBJ2-3 | once | TRBV27 | TRBD2 | CASSFLAGGPDTQYF | TGTGCCAGCAGTTTCCTAGCGGGGGGGCCAGATACGCAGTATTTT
TRBJ1-5 | NA | TRBV4-1 | NA | CASSPGGLRGNQPQHF | TGCGCCAGCAGCCCCGGTGGCCTCAGGGGCAATCAGCCCCAGCATTTT
TRBJ2-1 | few | TRBV19 | NA | CASSTWDSEQFF | TGTGCCAGTAGTACCTGGGACTCTGAGCAGTTCTTC
TRBJ1-1 | NA | TRBV7-2 | NA | CASSPSPGHTEAFF | TGTGCCAGCAGCCCTAGCCCAGGTCACACTGAAGCTTTCTTT
TRBJ2-5 | few | TRBV2 | NA | CASSERDAKGNF | TGTGCCAGCAGTGAGAGGGACGCCAAGGGGAACTTC
TRBJ2-7 | few | TRBV29-1 | TRBD1 | CSVRGTALNTYEQYF | TGCAGCGTGAGGGGGACAGCCCTAAACACCTACGAGCAGTACTTC
TRBJ1-2 | NA | TRBV6-6 | NA | CASIFGQNYGYTF | TGTGCCAGCATCTTCGGACAGAATTATGGCTACACCTTC
TRBJ2-1 | NA | TRBV2 | NA | CASGGRVRQEQFF | TGTGCCAGCGGGGGCCGGGTACGGCAGGAGCAGTTCTTC
TRBJ2-4 | NA | TRBV2 | NA | CASSADRLLAKNIQYF | TGTGCCAGCAGCGCAGACAGGCTACTAGCCAAAAACATTCAGTACTTC
TRBJ1-1 | few | TRBV9 | NA | CASSVGGQNTEAFF | TGTGCCAGCAGCGTTGGGGGTCAGAACACTGAAGCTTTCTTT
TRBJ2-4 | few | TRBV7-9 | NA | CASSNQAGENIQYF | TGTGCCAGCAGCAACCAGGCAGGGGAGAACATTCAGTACTTC
TRBJ1-1 | few | TRBV7-3 | NA | CASSRGGPNKRTEAFF | TGTGCCAGCAGCAGGGGGGGACCCAACAAGAGGACTGAAGCTTTCTTT
TRBJ2-2 | NA | TRBV29-1 | NA | CSVGRPNTGELFF | TGCAGCGTTGGGCGACCGAACACCGGGGAGCTGTTTTTT
TRBJ2-7 | NA | TRBV7-9 | NA | CASSLVGTWYEQYF | TGTGCCAGCAGCTTAGTCGGCACATGGTACGAGCAGTACTTC
TRBJ1-2 | NA | TRBV6-5 | NA | CASSYSALYGYTF | TGTGCCAGCAGTTACTCGGCACTCTATGGCTACACCTTC
TRBJ2-6 | many | TRBV7-9 | TRBD1 | CASSPTGAGANVLTF | TGTGCCAGCAGCCCTACAGGGGCCGGGGCCAACGTCCTGACTTTC
TRBJ1-2 | NA | TRBV30 | NA | CAWMGRGLYGYTF | TGTGCCTGGATGGGGAGGGGTCTCTATGGCTACACCTTC
TRBJ1-2 | few | TRBV4-2 | NA | CASSQDPGARNGYTF | TGTGCCAGCAGCCAAGATCCAGGGGCCCGTAATGGCTACACCTTC
TRBJ2-5 | few | TRBV29-1 | TRBD1 | CSAGGKETQYF | TGCAGCGCAGGGGGCAAAGAGACCCAGTACTTC
TRBJ1-2 | NA | TRBV9 | NA | CASSRDTDGYTF | TGTGCCAGCAGCAGGGATACCGATGGCTACACCTTC
TRBJ1-5 | NA | TRBV30 | NA | CAWRHQGPNQPQHF | TGTGCCTGGAGGCACCAGGGACCCAATCAGCCCCAGCATTTT
TRBJ2-1 | NA | TRBV9 | NA | CASTEGFSSYNEQFF | TGTGCCAGCACCGAGGGGTTTTCCTCCTACAATGAGCAGTTCTTC
TRBJ2-6 | NA | TRBV7-2 | NA | CASSSTGSGANVLTF | TGTGCCAGCAGCTCCACAGGGTCGGGGGCCAACGTCCTGACTTTC
TRBJ1-2 | NA | TRBV7-2 | TRBD1 | CASSLGTGANYGYTF | TGTGCCAGCAGCCTCGGGACAGGGGCTAACTATGGCTACACCTTC
TRBJ2-2 | few | TRBV18 | TRBD2 | CASSPPGLASTGELFF | TGTGCCAGCTCACCGCCGGGACTAGCATCCACCGGGGAGCTGTTTTTT
TRBJ2-5 | NA | TRBV11-1 | NA | CASSSYQQGQETQYF | TGTGCCAGCAGCTCCTACCAACAGGGACAAGAGACCCAGTACTTC
TRBJ2-5 | few | TRBV28 | NA | CASSSDPGLRWETQYF | TGTGCCAGCAGTTCTGACCCGGGACTCCGATGGGAGACCCAGTACTTC
TRBJ2-1 | NA | TRBV11-2 | TRBD1 | CASSHDRGASNEQFF | TGTGCCAGCAGCCACGACAGGGGGGCTTCCAATGAGCAGTTCTTC
TRBJ2-5 | NA | TRBV6-1 | NA | CASSRGGAQETQYF | TGTGCCAGCAGTCGTGGGGGGGCGCAAGAGACCCAGTACTTC
TRBJ2-1 | few | TRBV11-2 | NA | CASSVRPSYNEQFF | TGTGCCAGCAGCGTGCGGCCCTCCTACAATGAGCAGTTCTTC
TRBJ2-3 | few | TRBV6-1 | TRBD1 | CASSPGQRGNTQYF | TGTGCCAGCAGTCCGGGACAGAGGGGGAATACGCAGTATTTT
TRBJ1-5 | NA | TRBV25-1 | TRBD1 | CASRDRGANQPQHF | TGTGCCAGCAGAGACAGGGGTGCTAATCAGCCCCAGCATTTT
TRBJ1-2 | NA | TRBV27 | NA | CASRQGGGYTF | TGTGCCAGCAGACAAGGGGGTGGCTACACCTTC
TRBJ2-1 | few | TRBV19 | TRBD1 | CASNGDRGYEQFF | TGTGCCAGTAACGGTGACAGGGGGTATGAGCAGTTCTTC
TRBJ2-3 | few | TRBV4-2 | NA | CASSQDLGRQPSTDTQYF | TGTGCCAGCAGCCAAGATTTGGGGAGACAACCGAGCACAGATACGCAGTATTTT
TRBJ2-1 | NA | TRBV5-1 | TRBD1 | CASSLPTGPHEQFF | TGCGCCAGCAGCTTGCCGACAGGGCCCCATGAGCAGTTCTTC
TRBJ2-1 | NA | TRBV18 | NA | CASSPTQGEQFF | TGTGCCAGCTCACCGACCCAAGGTGAGCAGTTCTTC
TRBJ2-3 | NA | TRBV18 | TRBD1 | CASSEIQGAGTDTQYF | TGTGCCAGCTCGGAGATACAGGGGGCCGGCACAGATACGCAGTATTTT
TRBJ2-4 | few | TRBV18 | NA | CASSPAGAGKNIQYF | TGTGCCAGCTCACCAGCAGGGGCAGGCAAAAACATTCAGTACTTC
TRBJ2-7 | few | TRBV9 | TRBD1 | CASSVGHQGELLGEQYF | TGTGCCAGCAGCGTAGGTCATCAGGGGGAGTTGCTCGGCGAGCAGTACTTC
TRBJ2-1 | few | TRBV9 | TRBD2 | CASSVRGAGGPTYNEQFF | TGTGCCAGCAGCGTAAGAGGGGCGGGGGGCCCGACCTACAATGAGCAGTTCTTC
TRBJ2-5 | NA | TRBV18 | NA | CASSHRASETQYF | TGTGCCAGCTCACACAGGGCCTCGGAGACCCAGTACTTC
TRBJ2-2 | NA | TRBV7-2 | NA | CASSPNRGVNTGELFF | TGTGCCAGCAGCCCCAATCGAGGGGTAAACACCGGGGAGCTGTTTTTT
TRBJ2-6 | few | TRBV27 | NA | CASSARLWGSGANVLTF | TGTGCCAGCAGTGCCAGATTGTGGGGTTCTGGGGCCAACGTCCTGACTTTC
TRBJ2-1 | NA | TRBV7-8 | NA | CASSLVGNGYNEQFF | TGTGCCAGCAGCTTAGTGGGGAACGGGTACAATGAGCAGTTCTTC
TRBJ1-5 | NA | TRBV9 | NA | CASSVAQEGRNQPQHF | TGTGCCAGCAGCGTAGCGCAGGAGGGACGGAATCAGCCCCAGCATTTT
TRBJ2-7 | NA | TRBV5-1 | TRBD1 | CASSDYLPGQVSYEQYF | TGCGCCAGCAGCGACTATTTACCGGGACAGGTATCCTACGAGCAGTACTTC
TRBJ2-3 | NA | TRBV28 | TRBD2 | CASLELSGRAIDTQYF | TGTGCCAGCCTTGAACTAAGCGGGAGGGCCATAGATACGCAGTATTTT
TRBJ2-5 | few | TRBV6-5 | TRBD2 | CASRPRAGETQYF | TGTGCCAGCCGGCCTAGAGCGGGGGAGACCCAGTACTTC